This T cell receptor (beta chain) was identified in a study of shared clonotypes between healthy human individuals. Per the germline V gene, CDR1 is SGHAT and CDR2 is FQDESV (reference sequence). V dropped 2 bases and J dropped 8 bases, with 15 bases sitting between them. This CDR3 contains 14 residues. CD45RO-negative CD8 cells positively selected for CCR7 made up the naive population, which excluded terminally differentiated effector memory CD45RA+ cells. Profiled with immunoSEQ multiplex PCR; TCRdb holds only in-frame clones, not every one. The sample holds about 2.1 million clones, about 92% seen once.

The sequenced material came from naive CD8+ T cells from PBMCs. This rearrangement joins TRBV11-1 to TRBJ1-1; D is undetermined. The source of this sequence is a man between 18 and 29 years old in good health. Some clones in this sample may be carry-over from other donors' samples. The CDR3 DNA is TGTGCCAGCAGCTTATGGAGCGGTCAGAACGAAGCTTTCTTT. It yields the protein CASSLWSGQNEAFF.